Presented here are 27 T cell receptor beta chains from one specimen sequenced in a study of cytomegalovirus exposure and HLA in healthy donors. The PCR contained 60 Vbeta and 13 Jbeta primers. Repertoires were generated with immunoSEQ multiplex PCR, while TCRdb's copy carries only in-frame clones and drops some. The sample contains roughly 180,000 clones, around 80% of which appear only once. What was sequenced was PBMCs. Receptors originate from a man aged 18 to 30 in good health and CMV-seronegative.

The chain carries TRBV29-1 and TRBJ2-4, with 10 bases aligning to TRBD2. The CDR3 totals 16 residues. Unmatched junction bases numbered 13, after V lost 3 bases and J lost 8 bases. Germline CDR1 SQVTM, CDR2 ANQGSEA. The CDR3 spells CSVEGLAGAKGDIQYF. The CDR3 DNA reads as TGCAGCGTTGAGGGGCTAGCGGGAGCTAAGGGGGACATTCAGTACTTC.

This chain uses TRBV5-4 with TRBJ2-3; 13 nucleotides match TRBD2. Germline trimming cut 3 bases from V and 5 bases from J; bases unmatched to any gene: 9. Germline lookup yields CDR1 SGHNT and CDR2 YYREEE (reference sequence). The CDR3 has 17 amino acids. The CDR3, as DNA: TGTGCCAGCAGCTCCGACTTACTAGCGGGAGGGGGAGATACGCAGTATTTT. Amino acids: CASSSDLLAGGGDTQYF.

The V and J genes are TRBV4-1 and TRBJ2-5, with TRBD1 as a possible D gene (5 bases). Trimming pared 1 base from V and 7 bases from J, leaving 16 bases between. CDR1 is MGHRA, CDR2 YSYEKL, per germline. The CDR3 spans 15 residues. The CDR3 region has the DNA TGCGCCAGCAGCCAAGCTGGGGCGGTGGTAGGGACCCAGTACTTC. It encodes CASSQAGAVVGTQYF.

This chain links TRBV5-4 with TRBJ2-2; 8 positions match TRBD2. The CDR3 contains 15 residues. The germline V gene has CDR1 SGHNT and CDR2 YYREEE (reference sequence). With 4 bases clipped from V and 2 bases from J, the junction kept 4 bases outside the gene matches. The CDR3, as DNA: TGTGCCAGCAGCAGTCTAGCGGGTAACACCGGGGAGCTGTTTTTT. Amino acids: CASSSLAGNTGELFF. The complete variable domain, with remaining parts taken from reference TRBV5-4 and TRBJ2-2, reads ETGVTQSPTHLIKTRGQQVTLRCSSQSGHNTVSWYQQALGQGPQFIFQYYREEENGRGNFPPRFSGLQFPNYSSELNVNALELDDSALYLCASSSLAGNTGELFFGEGSRLTVL.

This rearrangement joins TRBV5-8 to TRBJ2-7; 7 nucleotides agree with TRBD1. With 4 bases clipped from V and 3 bases from J, the junction kept 13 bases outside the gene matches. The germline V gene has CDR1 SGHTS and CDR2 YDEGEE. The CDR3 runs to 16 residues. CDR3 protein: CASSGFPGQRFYEQYF. The CDR3 DNA reads TGTGCCAGCAGCGGCTTCCCGGGACAGAGATTCTACGAGCAGTACTTC.

The chain combines TRBV11-2 with TRBJ2-7, with TRBD2 identical over 15 bases. Germline lookup yields CDR1 SGHAT and CDR2 FQNNGV. CDR3 length: 15 residues. After removal of 5 bases from V and 6 bases from J, the junction contained 5 bases not matched to a gene. DNA of the CDR3: TGTGCCAGCAGCCGAGGACTAGCGGGGGGGCGCGAGCAGTACTTC. Amino acids: CASSRGLAGGREQYF.

This clone was detected a few times. V is TRBV7-9 and J is TRBJ1-4; TRBD1 aligns across 7 bases. The CDR3 is 15 amino acids. The trim removed 8 bases at V and 7 bases at J, leaving 13 bases unmatched. The germline V gene encodes CDR1 SEHNR and CDR2 FQNEAQ (reference sequence). The CDR3 sequence: CASGPQGDRPEKLFF. CDR3 in DNA: TGTGCCAGCGGCCCCCAGGGGGACCGGCCTGAAAAACTGTTTTTT.

This chain connects TRBV27 to TRBJ1-2; 11 positions agree with TRBD1. CDR1 is MNHEY, CDR2 SMNVEV, per germline (reference sequence). The CDR3 runs 16 residues. V was pared by 2 bases and J by 7 bases, with 9 bases of the junction left unmatched. The CDR3 is CASSLTGQGAPRGYTF. CDR3 DNA sequence: TGTGCCAGCAGTTTAACCGGACAGGGGGCTCCCCGTGGCTACACCTTC.

This clone was seen only a few times. CDR3 amino acids: CASSLVQGAEAFF. As DNA, the CDR3 is TGTGCCAGCAGCTTAGTCCAGGGGGCTGAAGCTTTCTTT. The chain has TRBV11-2 and TRBJ1-1; 7 bases map to TRBD1. The CDR3 is made up of 13 amino acids. With V trimmed by 1 base and J by 6 bases, 2 bases remained unmatched. Germline-derived CDR1 and CDR2 are SGHAT and FQNNGV.

This clone was detected only a few times. The chain has TRBV2 and TRBJ2-7; 7 nucleotides align to TRBD1. There are 14 residues in the CDR3. With V trimmed by 7 bases and J by 0 bases, 6 bases remained unmatched. Germline assignment: CDR1 SNHLY and CDR2 FYNNEI. The CDR3 is CASILTGTSYEQYF. CDR3 nucleotide sequence: TGTGCCAGCATCCTGACAGGGACCTCCTACGAGCAGTACTTC.

The chain links TRBV7-2 to TRBJ1-1; no definite D call. CDR1 SGHTA and CDR2 FQGNSA come from the germline V gene. V was pared by 2 bases and J by 1 base, with 8 bases between. The CDR3 contains 14 residues. The CDR3 spells CASSLMAQNTEAFF. The CDR3 DNA follows: TGTGCCAGCAGCTTAATGGCACAGAACACTGAAGCTTTCTTT.

The genes are TRBV5-1 and TRBJ2-1; D might be TRBD2 (5 bases). The CDR3 is 15 amino acids. CDR1 and CDR2 from the germline V gene are SGHRS and YFSETQ. The V gene lost 1 base and the J gene lost 0 bases, with 8 bases spanning the gap. The DNA of the CDR3 is TGCGCCAGCAGCTTGAGGCGGGTCTCCTACAATGAGCAGTTCTTC. It codes for CASSLRRVSYNEQFF.

The chain is built from TRBV28 and TRBJ1-5, with TRBD1 matching over 8 bases. The ends lost 6 bases at V and 0 bases at J; junction bases unmatched: 13. This CDR3 is 18 amino acids long. From germline, CDR1 is MDHEN and CDR2 SYDVKM. DNA of the CDR3: TGTGCCAGCAGCCGAAGGACAGGGCCAACCTATAGCAATCAGCCCCAGCATTTT. Translation: CASSRRTGPTYSNQPQHF.

The chain uses TRBV28 and TRBJ1-1; 7 bases are shared with TRBD1. V was clipped by 6 bases and J by 5 bases; unmatched bases: 12. Looked up from germline, CDR1 is MDHEN and CDR2 is SYDVKM. The CDR3 is 15 amino acids. The CDR3 DNA follows: TGTGCCAGCAGAAACGGACAGGTGCTTTTGACTGAAGCTTTCTTT. It yields the protein CASRNGQVLLTEAFF.

The J gene is TRBJ2-6, the V gene TRBV6-1, with a tentative D call TRBD1 (6 bases). The germline V gene has CDR1 MNHNS and CDR2 SASEGT. There are 19 residues in the CDR3. V was clipped by 0 bases and J by 0 bases, with 15 bases between them. CDR3 in DNA: TGTGCCAGCAGTGAAGCCACACAGGGCTTATACTCTGGGGCCAACGTCCTGACTTTC. This gives the protein CASSEATQGLYSGANVLTF.

V and J are TRBV2 and TRBJ2-1; 9 nucleotides align to TRBD1. Germline CDR1 reads SNHLY; CDR2 reads FYNNEI. Trimming at V came to 7 bases and at J to 9 bases, leaving 13 bases not matched to a gene. The CDR3 is made up of 15 amino acids. CDR3 region: CASTKTGGVQGEQFF. As DNA, the CDR3 is TGTGCCAGCACCAAGACAGGGGGGGTTCAGGGTGAGCAGTTCTTC.

This chain joins TRBV7-9 and TRBJ2-3, with 8 positions matching TRBD1. CDR1 and CDR2 from the germline V gene are SEHNR and FQNEAQ (reference sequence). The CDR3 has 16 amino acids. After removal of 5 bases from V and 2 bases from J, the junction contained 9 bases not matched to a gene. This CDR3 reads CASSPRQGTNTDTQYF. In DNA, the CDR3 is TGTGCCAGCAGCCCCAGACAGGGGACAAACACAGATACGCAGTATTTT.

This chain links TRBV19 with TRBJ1-5; D unresolved. The CDR3 loop spans 12 amino acids. Trimming removed 9 bases at V and 3 bases at J, with 9 bases between. Germline CDR1 reads LNHDA; CDR2 reads SQIVND (reference sequence). In DNA form, the CDR3 reads TGTGCCAGCCGAGCCCCCAATCAGCCCCAGCATTTT. Translating gives CASRAPNQPQHF. The entire variable domain, with the rest obtained from reference TRBV19 and TRBJ1-5, is as follows: DGGITQSPKYLFRKEGQNVTLSCEQNLNHDAMYWYRQDPGQGLRLIYYSQIVNDFQKGDIAEGYSVSREKKESFPLTVTSAQKNPTAFYLCASRAPNQPQHFGDGTRLSIL.

This clone was observed once. This sample includes further DNA sequences coding for the same CDR3. The chain's CDR3 is CASSAGQGNSPLHF. For the CDR3, the DNA is TGCGCCAGCAGCGCGGGACAGGGTAATTCACCCCTCCACTTT. The chain carries TRBV5-1 and TRBJ1-6, with 9 bases fitting TRBD1. J gave up 6 bases and V 4 bases, and 2 bases lay outside the gene matches. The CDR3 contains 14 residues. Germline V CDR1 and CDR2: SGHRS, YFSETQ.

As to this clone: One end of the junction is discordant with germline, which a read error may explain. V and J are TRBV7-9 and TRBJ1-2, with 8 bases that match TRBD1. CDR3 size: 14 residues. CDR1 SEHNR and CDR2 FQNEAQ come from the germline V gene (reference sequence). The CDR3 sequence is CSSRPGTGDYGYTF. CDR3 DNA: TGTTCCAGCAGACCGGGGACAGGCGACTATGGCTACACCTTC.

The chain has TRBV19 and TRBJ1-2; 7 bases are a match to TRBD1. The trim removed 7 bases at V and 8 bases at J, leaving 16 bases unmatched. CDR3 length: 15 residues. Per germline, CDR1 LNHDA and CDR2 SQIVND (reference sequence). CDR3 nucleotide sequence: TGTGCCAGTAACTCGCCTGACAGGGAAGGGAAAGGCTACACCTTC. This sequence encodes CASNSPDREGKGYTF. Supplemented by reference TRBV19 and TRBJ1-2, the full variable domain reads DGGITQSPKYLFRKEGQNVTLSCEQNLNHDAMYWYRQDPGQGLRLIYYSQIVNDFQKGDIAEGYSVSREKKESFPLTVTSAQKNPTAFYLCASNSPDREGKGYTFGSGTRLTVV.

The chain has TRBV9 and TRBJ1-2, with 9 bases fitting TRBD1. Germline-derived CDR1 and CDR2 are SGDLS and YYNGEE. CDR3 length: 15 residues. Trimming removed 2 bases from V and 2 bases from J; junction bases left unmatched: 4. CDR3 residues: CASSVGQGFNYGYTF. CDR3 nucleotides: TGTGCCAGCAGCGTCGGACAGGGGTTCAACTATGGCTACACCTTC.

V gene TRBV6-5 combines with J gene TRBJ1-6; D uncertain. Germline V CDR1 and CDR2: MNHEY, SVGAGI. The CDR3 loop spans 15 amino acids. V was cut by 6 bases and J by 6 bases, with 15 bases left in between. The CDR3 loop is CASSQTPEVNSPLHF. The CDR3, as DNA: TGTGCCAGCAGCCAGACGCCAGAGGTTAATTCACCCCTCCACTTT.

The genes are TRBV27 and TRBJ1-4, with a tentative D call TRBD1 (5 bases). Trimming left V 3 bases short and J 3 bases short, with 11 bases between. The CDR3 is 15 amino acids. CDR1 MNHEY and CDR2 SMNVEV come from the germline V gene (reference sequence). The CDR3 protein is CASSFAGLANEKLFF. CDR3 DNA: TGTGCCAGCAGTTTCGCAGGGTTGGCTAATGAAAAACTGTTTTTT.

This clone was seen once. The chain has TRBV27 and TRBJ2-7; 7 bases map to TRBD1. The CDR3 is made up of 16 amino acids. Germline V gene data show CDR1 as MNHEY and CDR2 as SMNVEV (reference sequence). J was trimmed by 1 base and V by 5 bases; bases with no gene match: 11. The CDR3 region is CASSAFPGQISYEQYF. The CDR3 coding sequence is TGTGCCAGCAGTGCCTTCCCGGGACAGATTTCCTACGAGCAGTACTTC.

The chain carries TRBV2 and TRBJ1-2, with D possibly TRBD1 on 6 matching bases. The CDR3 consists of 17 residues. Trimming left V 6 bases short and J 5 bases short, with 25 bases between. Germline CDR1 reads SNHLY; CDR2 reads FYNNEI. DNA of the CDR3: TGTGCCAGCAGGGGACCCCCGTCGACAGGCTCTGGGTATGGCTACACCTTC. Amino acid sequence: CASRGPPSTGSGYGYTF.

The rearrangement joins TRBV9 to TRBJ2-7; no firm D call. CDR3 length equals 14 residues. Germline CDR1 is SGDLS and CDR2 is YYNGEE. Trimming left V 3 bases short and J 6 bases short, with 16 bases between. Here the CDR3 reads CASSAGSTASEQYF. DNA of the CDR3: TGTGCCAGCAGCGCCGGGTCTACCGCCAGCGAGCAGTACTTC. The full variable domain, rest sourced from reference TRBV9 and TRBJ2-7, is DSGVTQTPKHLITATGQRVTLRCSPRSGDLSVYWYQQSLDQGLQFLIQYYNGEERAKGNILERFSAQQFPDLHSELNLSSLELGDSALYFCASSAGSTASEQYFGPGTRLTVT.